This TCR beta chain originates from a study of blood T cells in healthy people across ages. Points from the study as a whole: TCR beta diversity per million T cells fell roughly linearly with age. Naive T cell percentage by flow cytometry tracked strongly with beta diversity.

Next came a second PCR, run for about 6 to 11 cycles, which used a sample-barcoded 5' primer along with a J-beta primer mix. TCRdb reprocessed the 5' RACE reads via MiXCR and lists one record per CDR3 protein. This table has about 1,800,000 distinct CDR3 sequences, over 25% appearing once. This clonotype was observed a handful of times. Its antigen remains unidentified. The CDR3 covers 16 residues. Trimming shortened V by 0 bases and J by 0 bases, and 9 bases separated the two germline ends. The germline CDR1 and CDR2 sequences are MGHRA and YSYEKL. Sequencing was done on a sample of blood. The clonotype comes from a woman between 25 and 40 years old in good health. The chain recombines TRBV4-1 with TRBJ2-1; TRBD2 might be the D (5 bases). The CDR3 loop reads CASSQDWRNSYNEQFF. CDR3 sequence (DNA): TGCGCCAGCAGCCAAGATTGGAGGAACTCCTACAATGAGCAGTTCTTC.